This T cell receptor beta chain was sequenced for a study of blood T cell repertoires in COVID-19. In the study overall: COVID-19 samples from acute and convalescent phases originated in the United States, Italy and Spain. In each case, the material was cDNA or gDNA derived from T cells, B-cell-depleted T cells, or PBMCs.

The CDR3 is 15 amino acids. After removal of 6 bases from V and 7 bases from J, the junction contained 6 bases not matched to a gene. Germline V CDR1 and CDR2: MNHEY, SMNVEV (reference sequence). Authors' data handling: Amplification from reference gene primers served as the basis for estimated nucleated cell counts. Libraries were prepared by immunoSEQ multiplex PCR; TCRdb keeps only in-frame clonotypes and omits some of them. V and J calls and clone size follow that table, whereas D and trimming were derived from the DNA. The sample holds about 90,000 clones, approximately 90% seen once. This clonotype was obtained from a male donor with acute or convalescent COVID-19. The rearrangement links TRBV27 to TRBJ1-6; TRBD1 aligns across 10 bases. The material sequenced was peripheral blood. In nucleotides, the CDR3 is TGTGCCAGCAGGAGTCCGGGACAGGGGAATTCACCCCTCCACTTT. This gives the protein CASRSPGQGNSPLHF.